This T cell receptor beta chain was identified in a study of pediatric ulcerative colitis. Study summary: Most patients had pancolitis, and two had left-sided colitis.

With regard to this clone: Its cognate antigen is unknown.

No immunosuppressive drugs were given to ulcerative colitis patients before diagnostic colonoscopy. Produced via immunoSEQ multiplex PCR; TCRdb's table is partial and in-frame only. In the table there are about 64,000 clones, 86% of which are singletons. Broader study findings: Clonal expansions reduced rectal repertoire diversity in acute severe colitis. Blood-rectal clonal overlap within each person was significantly higher in ulcerative colitis patients than controls.

This CDR3 is built from 15 residues. The chain links TRBV21-1 to TRBJ1-5. TRBV21-1 has pseudogene status. Sequenced input: blood. The TCR comes from a boy younger than 18 with severe ulcerative colitis. CDR3 nucleotides: TGTGCCAGCGCCACGGCAGAGAAACTCAATCAGCCCCAGCATTTT. It translates to CASATAEKLNQPQHF.